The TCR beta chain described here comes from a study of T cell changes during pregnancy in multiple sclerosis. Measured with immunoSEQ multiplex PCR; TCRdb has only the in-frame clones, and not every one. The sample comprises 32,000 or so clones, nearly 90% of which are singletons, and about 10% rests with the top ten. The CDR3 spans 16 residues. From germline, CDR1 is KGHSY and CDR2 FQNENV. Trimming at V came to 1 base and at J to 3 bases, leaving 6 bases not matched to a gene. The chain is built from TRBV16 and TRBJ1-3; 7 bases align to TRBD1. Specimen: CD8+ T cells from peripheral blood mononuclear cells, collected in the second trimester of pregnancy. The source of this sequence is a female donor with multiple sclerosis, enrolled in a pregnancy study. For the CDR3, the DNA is TGTGCCAGCAGCCAATACGACAGGGAACTTGGAAACACCATATATTTT. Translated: CASSQYDRELGNTIYF.